These 24 T cell receptor beta chains originate from one sample sequenced in a study of shared clonotypes between healthy human individuals. Some clones are missing from TCRdb's copy, which holds only in-frame ones; the method was immunoSEQ multiplex PCR. Altogether about 2 million clones are present, 85% to 95% being singletons, with the ten largest covering 1.2%. Naive CD8 cells comprised CD45RO-negative, CCR7-positively selected cells, excluding terminally differentiated effector memory CD45RA+ cells. The sample consisted of naive CD8+ T cells sorted from blood. The receptors originated from a man younger than 35 in good health.

The gene calls are TRBV7-9 and TRBJ1-1, with D possibly TRBD1 on 6 matching bases. V was shortened by 5 bases and J by 6 bases, with 16 bases between the two germline ends. The CDR3 loop spans 14 amino acids. CDR1 is SEHNR, CDR2 FQNEAQ, per germline (reference sequence). CDR3 sequence reads: CASSPPQGSSEAFF. In DNA, the CDR3 is TGTGCCAGCAGCCCCCCTCAGGGGTCATCTGAAGCTTTCTTT.

This rearrangement joins TRBV19 to TRBJ1-5; D is possibly TRBD1 (5 bases). This CDR3 region has 17 residues. The V gene lost 1 base and the J gene lost 5 bases, with 18 bases spanning the gap. The V gene's germline CDR1 is LNHDA and CDR2 SQIVND (reference sequence). CDR3 amino acids: CASSIVRSGGTDQPQHF. The CDR3 DNA reads TGTGCCAGTAGTATAGTTCGCAGCGGAGGGACGGATCAGCCCCAGCATTTT.

The V and J genes are TRBV14 and TRBJ2-2; either TRBD1 or TRBD2 may fit D (5 bases each). Trimming took 2 bases from V and 6 from J, leaving 7 bases between them. There are 13 residues in the CDR3. CDR1 and CDR2 from the germline V gene are SGHDN and FVKESK. Here the CDR3 DNA reads TGTGCCAGCAGCCAATGGGGGTCCGGGGAGCTGTTTTTT. It yields the protein CASSQWGSGELFF.

The CDR3 DNA is TGTGCCAGCAGTGTTCAGGGCGACTCAGCCTCCTACGAGCAGTACTTC. This codes for CASSVQGDSASYEQYF. The V gene is TRBV25-1, the J gene TRBJ2-7, with D perhaps matching TRBD1 (5 bases). The CDR3 is made up of 16 amino acids. Germline-derived CDR1 and CDR2 are MGHDK and SYGVNS. V lost 4 bases, J lost 0 bases, and 16 bases lay in between.

On this clone itself: The same CDR3 also results from other DNA sequences found in this sample. V and J are TRBV29-1 and TRBJ1-1; D unresolved. V was trimmed by 4 bases and J by 6 bases, leaving 6 bases between them. CDR1 is SQVTM and CDR2 is ANQGSEA in the germline V gene. The CDR3 length is 10 residues. The CDR3 loop is CSVGQSEAFF. The DNA of the CDR3 is TGCAGCGTTGGGCAGTCTGAAGCTTTCTTT.

This rearrangement joins TRBV2 to TRBJ1-4; D remains ambiguous. This CDR3 comprises 15 residues. The germline V gene encodes CDR1 SNHLY and CDR2 FYNNEI. The ends were cut back, 8 bases at V and 3 bases at J, with 16 bases in the middle. The CDR3 nucleotides read TGTGCCAGCGCGGCTACGGGCAGTTCTAATGAAAAACTGTTTTTT. As protein: CASAATGSSNEKLFF.

In DNA form, the CDR3 reads TGTGCCAGTAGTATTTTTTCACCGGCGGGAGGCCTAATCTACGAGCAGTACTTC. Its translation is CASSIFSPAGGLIYEQYF. V gene TRBV19 combines with J gene TRBJ2-7, with 8 bases aligning to TRBD2. From germline, CDR1 is LNHDA and CDR2 SQIVND (reference sequence). V dropped 3 bases and J dropped 3; count of bases not matched to a gene: 16. The CDR3 is 18 residues long.

V usage is TRBV6-1 and J usage is TRBJ1-5; 8 bases are a match to TRBD1. CDR3 length: 17 amino acids. Germline V lookup: CDR1 MNHNS, CDR2 SASEGT. After removal of 2 bases from V and 3 bases from J, the junction contained 9 bases not matched to a gene. The CDR3 sequence: CASSEYPRTGNNQPQHF. In DNA, the CDR3 is TGTGCCAGCAGTGAATATCCCCGGACAGGGAACAATCAGCCCCAGCATTTT.

Note on this clone: The same CDR3 is also encoded by other DNA sequences in this sample. The rearrangement uses TRBV27 and TRBJ2-7; tentative D call: TRBD1 (7 bases). V was shortened by 6 bases and J by 5 bases, with 8 bases between the two germline ends. CDR1 MNHEY and CDR2 SMNVEV come from the germline V gene (reference sequence). The CDR3 has 11 residues. Here the CDR3 DNA reads TGTGCCAGCAGCAGGGGGGACGAGCAGTACTTC. As protein: CASSRGDEQYF.

The V and J genes are TRBV7-9 and TRBJ1-4, with TRBD1 matching 8 bases. The CDR3 runs 15 residues. Germline-derived CDR1 and CDR2 are SEHNR and FQNEAQ (reference sequence). V was pared by 6 bases and J by 8 bases, with 11 bases of the junction left unmatched. For the CDR3, the DNA is TGTGCCAGCAGTCCCGGACAGGGAGTTAGAGAAAAACTGTTTTTT. This sequence encodes CASSPGQGVREKLFF.

The V and J genes are TRBV4-1 and TRBJ1-1; D is possibly TRBD1 (6 bases). CDR3 length: 14 residues. From germline, CDR1 is MGHRA and CDR2 YSYEKL. With 2 bases removed from V and 9 bases from J, the gap between germline ends came to 16 bases. DNA for the CDR3: TGCGCCAGCAGCCAAAAGTCAGGGACATTTAAAGCTTTCTTT. Translated, it gives CASSQKSGTFKAFF.

This chain joins TRBV4-1 and TRBJ2-7; 7 positions agree with TRBD2. The CDR3 is 16 residues long. Trimming removed 2 bases from V and 4 bases from J; junction bases left unmatched: 11. CDR1 is MGHRA, CDR2 YSYEKL, per germline. The CDR3: CASSQSEAGGVYEQYF. CDR3 coding DNA: TGCGCCAGCAGCCAATCGGAGGCTGGGGGGGTATACGAGCAGTACTTC.

CDR3 nucleotide sequence: TGTGCCAGCAGTTACGGGCAGGACCCCTTGTACTGGGGCTACACCTTC. It specifies CASSYGQDPLYWGYTF. The J gene is TRBJ1-2, the V gene TRBV6-5, with D hard to call. CDR1 MNHEY and CDR2 SVGAGI come from the germline V gene. V lost 2 bases to trimming and J lost 8 bases, with 21 bases between them. The CDR3 is 16 residues long.

The V gene is TRBV4-1, the J gene TRBJ1-3, with a possible D match to TRBD1 (5 bases). This CDR3 has 15 amino acids. Trimming removed 3 bases from V and 0 bases from J, with 9 bases in between. The germline V gene encodes CDR1 MGHRA and CDR2 YSYEKL. CDR3 coding DNA: TGCGCCAGCAGCCAGTACAGGACCTCTGGAAACACCATATATTTT. Its protein is CASSQYRTSGNTIYF.

The rearrangement joins TRBV29-1 to TRBJ2-7, with TRBD1 matching 10 bases. This CDR3 has 16 residues. With 0 bases clipped from V and 3 bases from J, the junction kept 8 bases outside the gene matches. CDR1 and CDR2 (germline): SQVTM, ANQGSEA. This CDR3 is CSVEDPGQGTNYEQYF. CDR3 DNA: TGCAGCGTTGAAGATCCGGGACAGGGGACAAACTACGAGCAGTACTTC.

This sequence joins TRBV6-1 and TRBJ2-5; D may match TRBD1 or TRBD2 (5 bases each). The V gene's germline CDR1 is MNHNS and CDR2 SASEGT. The CDR3 sequence is 13 residues long. The V gene lost 8 bases and the J gene lost 2 bases, with 12 bases spanning the gap. The CDR3 sequence is CASEGRSQETQYF. Here the CDR3 DNA reads TGTGCCAGCGAGGGACGGAGTCAAGAGACCCAGTACTTC.

This chain uses TRBV27 with TRBJ2-3; possibly TRBD1 or TRBD2 for D (5 bases each). The germline CDR1 and CDR2 sequences are MNHEY and SMNVEV (reference sequence). This CDR3 is 15 amino acids long. Trimming cost V 5 bases and J 6 bases, with 18 bases left between them. The CDR3, as DNA: TGTGCCAGCAGTATGGAGGCAGGGTATTTTGATACGCAGTATTTT. Protein product: CASSMEAGYFDTQYF.

This clone was observed once. J is TRBJ2-7 and V is TRBV5-4, with 8 bases aligning to TRBD2. Germline CDR1 reads SGHNT; CDR2 reads YYREEE (reference sequence). V was pared by 3 bases and J by 3 bases, with 8 bases of the junction left unmatched. The CDR3 is made up of 15 amino acids. Here the CDR3 DNA reads TGTGCCAGCAGCTACCCGGGGGGGGGCTTCTACGAGCAGTACTTC. This translates into CASSYPGGGFYEQYF. Together with reference TRBV5-4 and TRBJ2-7, the CDR3 gives the full variable domain: ETGVTQSPTHLIKTRGQQVTLRCSSQSGHNTVSWYQQALGQGPQFIFQYYREEENGRGNFPPRFSGLQFPNYSSELNVNALELDDSALYLCASSYPGGGFYEQYFGPGTRLTVT.

The chain has TRBV6-1 and TRBJ1-2, with TRBD1 matching over 7 bases. CDR3 length: 16 amino acids. CDR1 is MNHNS, CDR2 SASEGT, per germline. The ends lost 0 bases at V and 4 bases at J; junction bases unmatched: 8. The CDR3 nucleotides read TGTGCCAGCAGTGAAGCGCTGGAGGGGGCGGGCTATGGCTACACCTTC. This encodes CASSEALEGAGYGYTF.

The chain is built from TRBV4-3 and TRBJ1-1; the D is unclear. The CDR3 contains 14 residues. The V end was cut by 3 bases, the J end by 0 bases, with 8 bases between. The germline gives CDR1 LGHNA, CDR2 YSLEER. The DNA of the CDR3 is TGCGCCAGCAGCCAGTGGGGAATGAACACTGAAGCTTTCTTT. This sequence encodes CASSQWGMNTEAFF.

The V gene is TRBV19, the J gene TRBJ2-7, with D perhaps TRBD1 (6 bases). The CDR3 is 14 residues long. CDR1 is LNHDA and CDR2 is SQIVND in the germline V gene (reference sequence). Trimming removed 5 bases at V and 0 bases at J, with 11 bases between. Written as DNA, the CDR3 is TGTGCCAGTAGTGAACAGGGACGCTCCTACGAGCAGTACTTC. Residues: CASSEQGRSYEQYF.

V gene TRBV19 combines with J gene TRBJ2-3; 10 nucleotides line up with TRBD2. Germline CDR1 is LNHDA and CDR2 is SQIVND (reference sequence). J lost 6 bases, V lost 3 bases, and 15 bases had no gene match. The CDR3 covers 18 residues. CDR3 bases: TGTGCCAGTAGTATTGGGCCCTCTGTAGCGGGGGGTTCTGATACGCAGTATTTT. Amino acid sequence: CASSIGPSVAGGSDTQYF.

The rearrangement links TRBV11-2 to TRBJ2-1; D is uncertain. Germline V CDR1 and CDR2: SGHAT, FQNNGV. The V gene lost 5 bases and the J gene lost 8 bases, with 10 bases spanning the gap. This CDR3 is built from 12 residues. The CDR3 loop is CASSPWGDEQFF. DNA of the CDR3: TGTGCCAGCAGCCCTTGGGGTGATGAGCAGTTCTTC.

The chain uses TRBV19 and TRBJ1-4, with D perhaps TRBD1 (6 bases). From germline, CDR1 is LNHDA and CDR2 SQIVND (reference sequence). V was trimmed by 3 bases and J by 6 bases, leaving 14 bases between them. The CDR3 covers 15 residues. The CDR3 nucleotides are TGTGCCAGTAGTATCCCGGTCCCAGGGGATGAAAAACTGTTTTTT. It is translated as CASSIPVPGDEKLFF.